This T cell receptor (beta chain) was documented in a study of blood T cell repertoires in COVID-19. Germline V gene lookup returns CDR1 MDHEN and CDR2 SYDVKM. The V gene lost 7 bases and the J gene lost 7 bases, with 11 bases spanning the gap. CDR3 length: 12 amino acids. Libraries were prepared by immunoSEQ multiplex PCR; TCRdb keeps only in-frame clonotypes and omits some of them. Of hundreds of thousands of clones listed, about 85% are singletons. The sample was PBMCs or T cells enriched from blood (not recorded which). The chain couples TRBV28 to TRBJ1-5; no definite D call. The sequence was collected from a woman aged 45-65 years who had recovered from COVID-19. CDR3 sequence (DNA): TGTGCCAGCACCGGCGGGAGGCAGCCCCAGCATTTT. Translated, it gives CASTGGRQPQHF.